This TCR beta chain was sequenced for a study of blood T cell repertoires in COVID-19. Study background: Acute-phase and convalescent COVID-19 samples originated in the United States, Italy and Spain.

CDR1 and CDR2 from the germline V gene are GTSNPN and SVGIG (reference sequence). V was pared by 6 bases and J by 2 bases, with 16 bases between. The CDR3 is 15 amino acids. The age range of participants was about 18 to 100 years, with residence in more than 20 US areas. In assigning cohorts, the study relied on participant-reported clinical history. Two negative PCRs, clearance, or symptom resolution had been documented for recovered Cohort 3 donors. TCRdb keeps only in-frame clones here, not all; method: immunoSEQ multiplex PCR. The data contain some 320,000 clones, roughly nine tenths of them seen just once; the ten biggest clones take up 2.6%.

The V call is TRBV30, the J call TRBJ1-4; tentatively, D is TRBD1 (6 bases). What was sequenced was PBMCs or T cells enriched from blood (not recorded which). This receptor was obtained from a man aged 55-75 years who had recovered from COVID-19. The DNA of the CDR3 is TGTGCCTGTGCGGGGGCCGGGGTTACTAATGAAAAACTGTTTTTT. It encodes CACAGAGVTNEKLFF. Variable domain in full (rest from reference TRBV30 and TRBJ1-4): SQTIHQWPATLVQPVGSPLSLECTVEGTSNPNLYWYRQAAGRGLQLLFYSVGIGQISSEVPQNLSASRPQDRQFILSSKKLLLSDSGFYLCACAGAGVTNEKLFFGSGTQLSVL.